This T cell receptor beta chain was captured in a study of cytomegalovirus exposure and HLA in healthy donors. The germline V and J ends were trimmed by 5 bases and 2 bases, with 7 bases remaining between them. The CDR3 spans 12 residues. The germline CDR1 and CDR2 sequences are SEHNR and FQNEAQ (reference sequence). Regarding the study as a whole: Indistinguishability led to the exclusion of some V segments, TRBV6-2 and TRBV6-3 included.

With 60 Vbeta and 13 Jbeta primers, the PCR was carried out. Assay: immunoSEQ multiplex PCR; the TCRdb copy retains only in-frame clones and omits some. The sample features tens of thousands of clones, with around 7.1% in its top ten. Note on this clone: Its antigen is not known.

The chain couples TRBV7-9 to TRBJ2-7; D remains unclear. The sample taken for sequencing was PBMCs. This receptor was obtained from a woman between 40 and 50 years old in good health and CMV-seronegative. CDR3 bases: TGTGCCAGCAGCGCGGCCGCCTACGAGCAGTACTTC. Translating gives CASSAAAYEQYF.